This T cell receptor beta chain was sequenced for a study of T cell responses to AZD1222 COVID-19 vaccine. Study outcomes and limitations: Baseline testing showed seropositivity in only five to seven AZD1222 recipients. Spike was spanned by vaccine-associated CD4 TCRs, which were dominant at 160-218 and 743-854. Spike-specific TCR repertoires showed rising breadth and depth after two AZD1222 doses. Donors were chiefly white British, with a greater number of females, and clonal diversity was perhaps underestimated.

Notes on this clone: What it recognizes is unknown.

Produced via immunoSEQ multiplex PCR; TCRdb's table is partial and in-frame only. The sample holds around 210,000 clones, 94% seen once. Germline V gene lookup returns CDR1 ENHRY and CDR2 SYGVKD. The J segment lost 9 bases and the V segment lost 1 base, leaving 5 bases of the junction unmatched. The CDR3 spans 15 residues. Source: peripheral blood, taken 28 days after the second dose of the MenACWY control vaccine. This chain uses TRBV10-3 with TRBJ1-6, with 8 nucleotides matching TRBD1. The receptor was derived from an adult who received the MenACWY meningococcal vaccine as a control. Written as DNA, the CDR3 is TGTGCCATCAGTGAGTTCCCGGACAGGGCTTCACCCCTCCACTTT. As protein: CAISEFPDRASPLHF.